This T cell receptor (beta chain) was recovered during a study of shared T cell receptors in the human thymus. TCRdb keeps only in-frame clones here, not all; method: immunoSEQ multiplex PCR. Of 450,000 to 650,000 clones in the sample, 75% to 80% were seen once. There are 13 residues in the CDR3. Trimming pared 4 bases from V and 5 bases from J, leaving 10 bases between. The germline V gene encodes CDR1 LGHNA and CDR2 YSLEER. This same sample was also part of a study on human thymus T cells. As reported in that work: Healthy Finnish infants undergoing corrective surgery for congenital heart defects provided the donor material. Thymus pieces cut out during corrective heart surgery were the tissue that was used. Thymic as well as blood repertoires seemed to favor certain V and J genes unevenly. Overlap was high between thymic repertoires from unrelated individuals, as reported in related research.

This TCR was sampled from a boy younger than two with a congenital heart defect. Sequencing input: thymocytes. The chain uses TRBV4-3 and TRBJ2-3; weak D call: TRBD2 (6 bases). The CDR3 spells CASSPRRGDTQYF. CDR3 nucleotides: TGCGCCAGCAGCCCGCGGAGGGGAGATACGCAGTATTTT.